The 9 T cell receptor beta chains presented below share a single source sample, sequenced in a study of T cells in Graves' hyperthyroidism and ophthalmopathy. RNA transcripts yielded amplified TCR beta CDR3 regions. First-round RT-PCR with HTBI primers amplified the TCR CDR3 region. MiXCR, run by TCRdb on the multiplex PCR reads, gives a single entry per CDR3 protein. The table shows nearly 600,000 distinct CDR3 sequences, with 13% to 15% occurring only once. Material: blood. Receptor source: a woman between 18 and 29 years old with Graves' ophthalmopathy.

This clonotype was seen more than once but under ten times. The genes are TRBV11-2 and TRBJ2-4; TRBD2 aligns across 8 bases. This CDR3 is 16 amino acids long. CDR1 is SGHAT and CDR2 is FQNNGV in the germline V gene. Losses at the gene ends were 5 bases for V and 4 bases for J; bases not matched to a gene: 10. The CDR3 coding sequence is TGTGCCAGCAGCCTAAGAGCGGGAGCCCCGAAAAACATTCAGTACTTC. Translation gives CASSLRAGAPKNIQYF.

About this clonotype itself: Since a much larger clone is just one base distant, this may be a read error. This rearrangement joins TRBV12-3 or TRBV12-4 to TRBJ1-4; the D is unclear. The V end was cut by 1 base, the J end by 12 bases, with 6 bases between. The length of the CDR3 is 11 residues. CDR3 sequence (DNA): TGTGCCAGCAGTTTAGGGAAAGAACTGTTTTTT. Its protein is CASSLGKELFF.

This clonotype was observed a few times. The CDR3 end shows no conserved phenylalanine or tryptophan, and so a read error is likely. The chain couples TRBV5-4 to TRBJ2-7; no clear D gene. V was pared by 4 bases and J by 7 bases, with 12 bases between. The CDR3 runs to 12 residues. Germline V gene data show CDR1 as SGHNT and CDR2 as YYREEE (reference sequence). CDR3 DNA: TGTGCCAGCAGCCTCGCTGGGGATGAGCAGTACCTC. This gives the protein CASSLAGDEQYL.

This clonotype has ten or more counts. This sequence joins TRBV7-8 and TRBJ2-3; no definite D call. Germline CDR1 is SGHVS and CDR2 is FQNEAQ. V dropped 6 bases and J dropped 3 bases, with 10 bases sitting between them. CDR3 length: 13 residues. CDR3 nucleotides: TGTGCCAGCAGGAGGTCCTTGACAGATACGCAGTATTTT. Amino acids: CASRRSLTDTQYF.

There are a few counts of this clonotype. This chain uses TRBV30 with TRBJ2-1, with TRBD1 matching over 7 bases. The CDR3 loop spans 13 amino acids. The V gene end was trimmed by 1 base and the J gene end by 6 bases; junction bases not matched to a gene: 3. CDR1 and CDR2 (germline): GTSNPN, SVGIG (reference sequence). The CDR3 loop is CAWSAQGPNEQFF. CDR3 DNA: TGTGCCTGGAGTGCACAGGGGCCCAATGAGCAGTTCTTC. Complete variable domain (other parts from reference TRBV30 and TRBJ2-1): SQTIHQWPATLVQPVGSPLSLECTVEGTSNPNLYWYRQAAGRGLQLLFYSVGIGQISSEVPQNLSASRPQDRQFILSSKKLLLSDSGFYLCAWSAQGPNEQFFGPGTRLTVL.

The V call is TRBV20-1, the J call TRBJ2-1, with 11 nucleotides matching TRBD2. V was clipped by 0 bases and J by 7 bases; unmatched bases: 8. Germline assignment: CDR1 DFQATT and CDR2 SNEGSKA (reference sequence). This CDR3 is built from 16 residues. This CDR3 reads CSARDLAGGPWNEQFF. The CDR3 nucleotides read TGCAGTGCTAGAGACCTAGCGGGAGGCCCTTGGAATGAGCAGTTCTTC.

The chain carries TRBV3-1 and TRBJ2-3; TRBD2 is a possible D gene (6 bases). This CDR3 comprises 20 residues. Germline V CDR1 and CDR2: LGHDT, YNNKEL (reference sequence). Trimming shortened V by 0 bases and J by 0 bases, and 22 bases separated the two germline ends. The CDR3 DNA is TGTGCCAGCAGCCAAGAACCCTCCCGATGGGGGGAAACTAGCACAGATACGCAGTATTTT. As protein: CASSQEPSRWGETSTDTQYF.

This clonotype was picked up a small number of times. The chain carries TRBV30 and TRBJ1-5; D not resolved. Germline loops: CDR1 GTSNPN, CDR2 SVGIG (reference sequence). Trimming removed 3 bases at V and 7 bases at J, with 10 bases between. The CDR3 runs to 12 residues. The CDR3 DNA reads as TGTGCCTGGAGCTCCAACGGACAGCCCCAGCATTTT. Amino acids: CAWSSNGQPQHF.

This clonotype was seen at least ten times. The chain employs TRBV6-1 and TRBJ1-2; D might be TRBD1 (6 bases). This CDR3 is 15 amino acids long. Germline CDR1 is MNHNS and CDR2 is SASEGT. With 0 bases removed from V and 4 bases from J, the gap between germline ends came to 12 bases. In nucleotides, the CDR3 is TGTGCCAGCAGTGAAGCGTTGGGCAGGGGCTATGGCTACACCTTC. The encoded protein is CASSEALGRGYGYTF.